This T cell receptor beta chain originates from a study of OX40 agonist ivuxolimab in advanced cancers. The length of the CDR3 is 13 residues. Deletions cut 4 bases from V and 14 bases from J, with 17 bases between. Germline V CDR1 and CDR2: SGHTA, FQGNSA. Libraries were prepared by immunoSEQ multiplex PCR; TCRdb keeps only in-frame clonotypes and omits some of them. The sample lists some 96,000 clones; around 91% were seen once. It was autoimmune disease history or systemic immunosuppression that excluded patients. This TCR derives from an adult with an advanced solid tumor such as melanoma, head and neck, liver or kidney cancer. V usage is TRBV7-2 and J usage is TRBJ1-4, with D possibly being TRBD1 (5 bases). The specimen was CD4+ or CD8+ T cells sorted from blood, collected in a trial of the OX40 agonist ivuxolimab. CDR3 nucleotides: TGTGCCAGCAGCTCGAGGGGCGGGGCTTGGCTGTTTTTT. As protein: CASSSRGGAWLFF.